The 9 T cell receptor beta chains presented below share a single source sample, sequenced in a study of early T cells in non-severe SARS-CoV-2 infection. TCRdb re-derived calls from the 5' RACE reads in MiXCR, one entry per CDR3 protein. The data hold about 32,000 distinct CDR3 sequences, with roughly 9.3% observed a single time. Input material: whole blood. The origin of the receptors is an adult who was a healthcare worker with PCR-confirmed SARS-CoV-2 infection or an uninfected control (not recorded which).

V is TRBV6-6 and J is TRBJ2-4; the D gene is possibly TRBD2 (5 bases). Trimming took off 7 bases at V and 3 bases at J, with 10 bases between the two ends. Germline CDR1 and CDR2: MNHNY and SVGAGI (reference sequence). There are 13 residues in the CDR3. DNA of the CDR3: TGTGCCAGCACCGGACGGGACAAAAACATTCAGTACTTC. This encodes CASTGRDKNIQYF.

This clonotype was detected only once. This could be a read error, since a much larger clone is one nucleotide away. The rearrangement joins TRBV20-1 to TRBJ2-7; 8 bases match TRBD1. Germline-derived CDR1 and CDR2 are DFQATT and SNEGSKA (reference sequence). CDR3 size: 14 residues. The CDR3 is CSVRAAQGVNEQYF. CDR3 bases: TGCAGTGTTAGAGCCGCACAGGGGGTGAACGAGCAGTACTTC.

This clonotype occurred many times. As DNA, the CDR3 is TGCAGCGTCGCAGACAGGGGGCATTCACCCCTCCACTTT. Residues: CSVADRGHSPLHF. The chain employs TRBV29-1 and TRBJ1-6; 10 bases map to TRBD1. Germline assignment: CDR1 SQVTM and CDR2 ANQGSEA. V dropped 6 bases and J dropped 8; count of bases not matched to a gene: 4. The CDR3 loop spans 13 amino acids.

This clonotype showed up many times. The chain combines TRBV6-5 with TRBJ2-2; TRBD2 matches at 7 bases. The CDR3 loop spans 14 amino acids. Germline assignment: CDR1 MNHEY and CDR2 SVGAGI. Trimming removed 7 bases from V and 1 base from J; junction bases left unmatched: 3. The CDR3 bases are TGTGCCAGCAAAAGCGGGGTGAACACCGGGGAGCTGTTTTTT. It is translated as CASKSGVNTGELFF.

This clonotype was observed at least ten times. The chain couples TRBV9 to TRBJ2-2; D gene uncertain. Trimming cost V 4 bases and J 4 bases, with 14 bases left between them. CDR3 length: 15 amino acids. From germline, CDR1 is SGDLS and CDR2 YYNGEE. The CDR3 bases are TGTGCCAGCAGCTATACATCTCTAGGCACCGGGGAGCTGTTTTTT. It specifies CASSYTSLGTGELFF.

The chain uses TRBV20-1 and TRBJ1-2; unclear D gene. The CDR3 is made up of 12 amino acids. The V gene lost 3 bases and the J gene lost 6 bases, with 11 bases spanning the gap. Germline values: CDR1 DFQATT, CDR2 SNEGSKA (reference sequence). The CDR3 sequence is CSARASTDGYTF. For the CDR3, the DNA is TGCAGTGCTAGGGCCTCTACAGATGGCTACACCTTC.

V is TRBV7-2 and J is TRBJ1-2, with D maybe TRBD1 (5 bases). CDR1 is SGHTA, CDR2 FQGNSA, per germline. The CDR3 runs to 15 residues. Trimming removed 1 base at V and 4 bases at J, with 13 bases between. CDR3 DNA sequence: TGTGCCAGCAGCTTAGGAGGGGTTCTCCTCTATGGCTACACCTTC. Translated, it gives CASSLGGVLLYGYTF.

The table lists this clonotype with a few counts. This chain connects TRBV24-1 to TRBJ2-3; D might be TRBD2 (5 bases). This CDR3 region has 15 residues. Germline V gene lookup returns CDR1 KGHDR and CDR2 SFDVKD. V was shortened by 4 bases and J by 1 base, with 11 bases between the two germline ends. The CDR3 loop is CATSDPTEGTDTQYF. The DNA of the CDR3 is TGTGCCACCAGTGACCCGACGGAGGGCACAGATACGCAGTATTTT.

This clonotype was observed many times. The chain uses TRBV20-1 and TRBJ2-7; 8 positions agree with TRBD2. This CDR3 spans 13 amino acids. Germline V lookup: CDR1 DFQATT, CDR2 SNEGSKA (reference sequence). Unmatched junction bases numbered 3, after V lost 3 bases and J lost 2 bases. CDR3 in amino acids: CSASGGLAYEQYF. The CDR3, as DNA: TGCAGTGCTAGTGGGGGACTAGCCTACGAGCAGTACTTC.